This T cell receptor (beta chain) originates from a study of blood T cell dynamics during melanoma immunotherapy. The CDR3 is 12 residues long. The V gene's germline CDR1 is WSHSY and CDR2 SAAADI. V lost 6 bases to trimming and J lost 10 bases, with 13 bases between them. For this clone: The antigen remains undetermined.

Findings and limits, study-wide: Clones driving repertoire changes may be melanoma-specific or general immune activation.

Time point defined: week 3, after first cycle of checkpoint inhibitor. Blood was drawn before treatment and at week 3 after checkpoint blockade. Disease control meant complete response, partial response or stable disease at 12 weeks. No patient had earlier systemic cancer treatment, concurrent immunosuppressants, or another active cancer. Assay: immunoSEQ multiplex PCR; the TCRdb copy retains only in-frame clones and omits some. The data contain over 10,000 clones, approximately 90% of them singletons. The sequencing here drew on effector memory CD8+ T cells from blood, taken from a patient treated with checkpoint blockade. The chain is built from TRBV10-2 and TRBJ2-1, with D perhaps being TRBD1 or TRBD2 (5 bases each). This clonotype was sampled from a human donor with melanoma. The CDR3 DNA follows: TGCGCCAGCAGCGGGACGGGCGACGAGCAGTTCTTC. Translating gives CASSGTGDEQFF.